The clone carrying this TCR beta chain was counted only a few times. Its antigen is not known. The germline V gene encodes CDR1 MNHNS and CDR2 SASEGT. This CDR3 is 15 amino acids long. V was pared by 2 bases and J by 1 base, with 9 bases between. From blood, roughly 250-500 ng of genomic DNA served as TRB template. This sample is drawn from a study of T and B cells in COVID-19 patients. Across the study: Of over 19 active-infection patients, roughly eleven were critically ill with mechanical ventilation or extracorporeal membrane oxygenation. Whole-study results and caveats: No sequencing was yet done of CD4+, regulatory or CD8+ subsets, or of SARS-CoV-2-responsive or tetramer+ sorted cells.

BIOMED2 TRB-A/B primer pools were used in multiplex TRB PCR. Via MiXCR, TCRdb re-called the multiplex PCR reads, giving one row per CDR3 protein. The sample has approximately 17,000 distinct CDR3 sequences, about 30% seen once. The sequence was collected from a human donor who had recovered from COVID-19. What was sequenced was blood. This chain joins TRBV6-1 and TRBJ1-5; unclear D gene. The CDR3 DNA reads TGTGCCAGCAGTGAATGGGCTGTAAGCAATCAGCCCCAGCATTTT. It codes for CASSEWAVSNQPQHF.